The 32 T cell receptor beta chains given below trace back to one sample, sequenced in a study of T cell responses to AZD1222 COVID-19 vaccine. Here immunoSEQ multiplex PCR was the method, and the copy in TCRdb shows in-frame clones only, minus some. The sample holds about 110,000 clones, around 90% seen once. The specimen comprised peripheral blood, sampled 28 days after the second AZD1222 dose. The source is an adult who received the AZD1222 COVID-19 vaccine.

The rearrangement joins TRBV7-9 to TRBJ1-6, with D possibly matching TRBD1 (5 bases). Germline loops: CDR1 SEHNR, CDR2 FQNEAQ (reference sequence). The CDR3 runs to 15 residues. Between the trimmed V and J ends, which lost 2 bases and 12 bases, there was a span of 17 bases. CDR3 loop: CASSLTGLGSRPLHF. The DNA for the CDR3 is TGTGCCAGCAGCTTAACGGGACTGGGTAGTCGACCCCTCCACTTT.

This chain connects TRBV7-9 to TRBJ1-1, with D perhaps TRBD1 (5 bases). Between the trimmed V and J ends, which lost 5 bases and 4 bases, there was a span of 14 bases. The CDR3 loop spans 14 amino acids. Germline CDR1 SEHNR, CDR2 FQNEAQ (reference sequence). This chain's CDR3 is CASSQNGGATEAFF. CDR3 coding DNA: TGTGCCAGCAGCCAAAATGGGGGAGCCACTGAAGCTTTCTTT.

This chain links TRBV27 with TRBJ1-5, with 8 bases identical to TRBD1. Germline CDR1 is MNHEY and CDR2 is SMNVEV (reference sequence). J was trimmed by 6 bases and V by 5 bases; bases with no gene match: 9. This CDR3 has 15 amino acids. This chain's CDR3 is CASSPRTGSSQPQHF. CDR3 DNA: TGTGCCAGCAGTCCCCGGACAGGGTCGAGTCAGCCCCAGCATTTT.

J is TRBJ1-2 and V is TRBV18; no reliable D call. CDR3 size: 13 residues. Germline CDR1 and CDR2: KGHSH and LQKENI. V lost 3 bases and J 3 bases, leaving 8 bases between the germline ends. The CDR3 region is CASSPGHYYGYTF. CDR3 sequence (DNA): TGTGCCAGCTCACCGGGTCACTACTATGGCTACACCTTC. Full variable domain (remainder filled in from reference TRBV18 and TRBJ1-2): NAGVMQNPRHLVRRRGQEARLRCSPMKGHSHVYWYRQLPEEGLKFMVYLQKENIIDESGMPKERFSAEFPKEGPSILRIQQVVRGDSAAYFCASSPGHYYGYTFGSGTRLTVV.

The chain recombines TRBV11-3 with TRBJ2-2, with a possible D match to TRBD1 (5 bases). CDR1 and CDR2 from the germline V gene are SGHNT and YENEEA. The V and J ends lost 0 bases and 0 bases respectively, with 8 bases between them. This CDR3 region has 16 residues. CDR3 nucleotides: TGTGCCAGCAGCTTAGACAGGGATACGAACACCGGGGAGCTGTTTTTT. This codes for CASSLDRDTNTGELFF.

The chain uses TRBV6-6 and TRBJ2-7, with 9 positions matching TRBD2. CDR1 is MNHNY and CDR2 is SVGAGI in the germline V gene (reference sequence). V trimming: 7 bases; J trimming: 3 bases; junction bases outside the gene matches: 4. The CDR3 has 13 amino acids. The CDR3 DNA sequence: TGTGCCAGCAACCCTAGCGGGGACTACGAGCAGTACTTC. It is translated as CASNPSGDYEQYF.

The genes are TRBV6-2 or TRBV6-3 and TRBJ1-2, with D possibly matching TRBD1 (5 bases). The CDR3 length is 15 residues. Per germline, CDR1 MNHEY and CDR2 SVGEGT. Trimming took 4 bases from V and 6 from J, leaving 18 bases between them. The CDR3 nucleotides read TGTGCCAGCAGTTCGGGACTGGCGGGGAGTGATGGCTACACCTTC. It yields the protein CASSSGLAGSDGYTF.

This sequence joins TRBV9 and TRBJ1-3; weak D call: TRBD1 (5 bases). The CDR3 is 15 amino acids. Germline V gene lookup returns CDR1 SGDLS and CDR2 YYNGEE. V was cut by 0 bases and J by 1 base, with 8 bases left in between. CDR3 DNA: TGTGCCAGCAGCGTAGTGGCAGGGTCTGGAAACACCATATATTTT. It yields the protein CASSVVAGSGNTIYF.

V gene TRBV2 combines with J gene TRBJ1-2; TRBD1 matches 9 bases. V was clipped by 4 bases and J by 3 bases; unmatched bases: 3. In germline, CDR1 is SNHLY, CDR2 FYNNEI. This CDR3 has 14 residues. The CDR3, as DNA: TGTGCCAGCAGTGTTGACAGGGGGGACTATGGCTACACCTTC. Protein: CASSVDRGDYGYTF.

This clone showed up just once. The chain links TRBV3-1 (or the pseudogene TRBV3-2) to TRBJ1-1; possible D gene TRBD1, 5 bases. The CDR3 length is 12 residues. V was trimmed by 8 bases and J by 1 base, leaving 8 bases between them. Germline lookup yields CDR1 LGHDT and CDR2 YNNKEL (reference sequence). The CDR3 sequence: CASGGRNTEAFF. CDR3 coding DNA: TGTGCCAGCGGGGGTCGGAACACTGAAGCTTTCTTT.

V and J are TRBV5-5 and TRBJ1-4; D unresolved. Germline values: CDR1 SGHKS, CDR2 YYEKEE (reference sequence). V lost 0 bases and J lost 3, with 6 bases in between. The CDR3 sequence is 14 residues long. CDR3 in amino acids: CASSLVGPNEKLFF. CDR3 sequence (DNA): TGTGCCAGCAGCTTGGTAGGGCCTAATGAAAAACTGTTTTTT.

The chain couples TRBV7-9 to TRBJ1-6; D might be TRBD1 (5 bases). The germline V and J ends were trimmed by 3 bases and 7 bases, with 10 bases remaining between them. The CDR3 contains 14 residues. The germline V gene has CDR1 SEHNR and CDR2 FQNEAQ (reference sequence). This CDR3 reads CASSFATGNSPLHF. The CDR3 nucleotides read TGTGCCAGCAGCTTTGCAACAGGAAATTCACCCCTCCACTTT.

This chain links TRBV7-6 with TRBJ1-3; D not certain. The CDR3 runs to 15 residues. From germline, CDR1 is SGHVS and CDR2 FNYEAQ. Trimming removed 1 base at V and 0 bases at J, with 7 bases between. CDR3 sequence (DNA): TGTGCCAGCAGCTTAGGGGCCAACTCTGGAAACACCATATATTTT. Encoded protein: CASSLGANSGNTIYF.

The chain links TRBV9 to TRBJ2-5; D perhaps matches TRBD1 (6 bases). Germline lookup yields CDR1 SGDLS and CDR2 YYNGEE. V lost 3 bases, J lost 5 bases, and 17 bases lay in between. There are 15 residues in the CDR3. Written as DNA, the CDR3 is TGTGCCAGCAGCGCTTTACAGGGATTAATGGAGACCCAGTACTTC. Its protein is CASSALQGLMETQYF.

The genes are TRBV28 and TRBJ1-2, with a tentative D call TRBD1 (6 bases). Trimming left V 7 bases short and J 2 bases short, with 11 bases between. This CDR3 is 13 amino acids long. The germline gives CDR1 MDHEN, CDR2 SYDVKM. The DNA of the CDR3 is TGTGCCAGCACTGGGGGGGCCAACTATGGCTACACCTTC. Amino acids: CASTGGANYGYTF.

The chain is built from TRBV4-1 and TRBJ1-5; D possibly corresponds to TRBD1 (5 bases). The germline V and J ends were trimmed by 1 base and 0 bases, with 10 bases remaining between them. The CDR3 contains 16 residues. Germline values: CDR1 MGHRA, CDR2 YSYEKL. The CDR3 sequence: CASSQVSGGSNQPQHF. CDR3 in DNA: TGCGCCAGCAGCCAAGTTTCTGGGGGTAGCAATCAGCCCCAGCATTTT.

The chain links TRBV5-6 to TRBJ2-3, with D perhaps given as TRBD1 or TRBD2 (5 bases each). This CDR3 is 13 amino acids long. Trimming took off 7 bases at V and 2 bases at J, with 11 bases between the two ends. The V gene's germline CDR1 is SGHDT and CDR2 YYEEEE. CDR3 residues: CASAKGTTDTQYF. Here the CDR3 DNA reads TGTGCCAGCGCCAAAGGGACCACAGATACGCAGTATTTT.

The J gene is TRBJ1-1, the V gene TRBV5-6; D is possibly TRBD1 (5 bases). There are 13 residues in the CDR3. In germline, CDR1 is SGHDT, CDR2 YYEEEE. The V end lost 1 base, the J end lost 11 bases, and 15 bases lay between the germline ends. The DNA of the CDR3 is TGTGCCAGCAGCTTGACGGGAAACACAGGCGCTTTCTTT. Protein product: CASSLTGNTGAFF.

The chain uses TRBV2 and TRBJ2-1; 11 nucleotides agree with TRBD2. J was trimmed by 6 bases and V by 8 bases; bases with no gene match: 9. The CDR3 spans 15 residues. The germline V gene has CDR1 SNHLY and CDR2 FYNNEI. In DNA, the CDR3 is TGTGCCAGCGTCCCCGGGACTAGCGGTCTCAATGAGCAGTTCTTC. Translating it yields CASVPGTSGLNEQFF.

The chain has TRBV27 and TRBJ2-7; D is possibly TRBD2 (6 bases). The V end lost 6 bases, the J end lost 4 bases, and 10 bases lay between the germline ends. The length of the CDR3 is 12 residues. Germline loops: CDR1 MNHEY, CDR2 SMNVEV (reference sequence). For the CDR3, the DNA is TGTGCCAGCAGCCCCGGGACTTACGAGCAGTACTTC. Protein product: CASSPGTYEQYF.

The J gene is TRBJ2-5, the V gene TRBV3-1 (or the pseudogene TRBV3-2); 13 positions match TRBD2. Germline V gene lookup returns CDR1 LGHDT and CDR2 YNNKEL (reference sequence). This CDR3 has 19 residues. The V and J ends lost 4 bases and 2 bases, in that order; junction bases with no gene match: 13. The CDR3 region has the DNA TGTGCCAGCAGCCCCACACTAGCGGGGGGGCGGTCATGGCAAGAGACCCAGTACTTC. It encodes CASSPTLAGGRSWQETQYF.

This chain uses TRBV14 with TRBJ2-5, with unresolved D. CDR1 is SGHDN, CDR2 FVKESK, per germline. Deletions cut 1 base from V and 7 bases from J, with 7 bases between. The CDR3 runs to 12 residues. The CDR3 is CASSQGAVTQYF. As DNA, the CDR3 is TGTGCCAGCAGCCAAGGGGCGGTGACCCAGTACTTC.

V and J are TRBV4-1 and TRBJ2-4; 8 bases fit TRBD2. The ends lost 0 bases at V and 0 bases at J; junction bases unmatched: 13. Germline V gives CDR1 MGHRA, CDR2 YSYEKL. The CDR3 runs to 20 residues. CDR3 sequence reads: CASSQDTLPGGALAKNIQYF. The CDR3 nucleotides read TGCGCCAGCAGCCAAGATACCCTCCCGGGGGGGGCCTTAGCCAAAAACATTCAGTACTTC.

The CDR3 DNA is TGTGCCAGCTCACTTGGGACAGATCTCTCCTACAATGAGCAGTTCTTC. Protein: CASSLGTDLSYNEQFF. The chain links TRBV18 to TRBJ2-1, with 7 bases identical to TRBD1. V gave up 4 bases and J gave up 0 bases; unmatched junction bases: 6. Germline V gene lookup returns CDR1 KGHSH and CDR2 LQKENI. CDR3 length equals 16 residues. Drawing the rest from reference TRBV18 and TRBJ2-1, the complete variable domain is NAGVMQNPRHLVRRRGQEARLRCSPMKGHSHVYWYRQLPEEGLKFMVYLQKENIIDESGMPKERFSAEFPKEGPSILRIQQVVRGDSAAYFCASSLGTDLSYNEQFFGPGTRLTVL.

The chain couples TRBV4-1 to TRBJ1-2; TRBD1 agrees at 10 bases. CDR1 and CDR2 from the germline V gene are MGHRA and YSYEKL. Trimming removed 2 bases from V and 6 bases from J; junction bases left unmatched: 6. CDR3 size: 15 residues. The CDR3 bases are TGCGCCAGCAGCCAAACTACGGACAGGGGGGATGGCTACACCTTC. It is translated as CASSQTTDRGDGYTF.

J is TRBJ2-6 and V is TRBV6-5, with D hard to call. Germline CDR1 reads MNHEY; CDR2 reads SVGAGI. This CDR3 is 14 amino acids long. The ends were cut back, 8 bases at V and 6 bases at J, with 14 bases in the middle. The chain's CDR3 is CASVPQAMANVLTF. For the CDR3, the DNA is TGTGCCAGCGTGCCTCAGGCAATGGCCAACGTCCTGACTTTC.

Points on this clone: Other DNA variants within this sample encode the same CDR3. J is TRBJ2-7 and V is TRBV7-2; D is possibly TRBD2 (6 bases). The CDR3 is 14 amino acids. V was cut by 1 base and J by 5 bases, with 12 bases left in between. Germline assignment: CDR1 SGHTA and CDR2 FQGNSA. As DNA, the CDR3 is TGTGCCAGCAGCTTAGTACTAGCTTCGAACGAGCAGTACTTC. Its translation: CASSLVLASNEQYF.

This rearrangement joins TRBV9 to TRBJ1-2; 9 nucleotides agree with TRBD1. V dropped 9 bases and J dropped 0; count of bases not matched to a gene: 12. CDR1 and CDR2 (germline): SGDLS, YYNGEE. The CDR3 totals 16 residues. The CDR3, as DNA: TGTGCCACCTCGAGGGGTGACAGGGGGGCTAACTATGGCTACACCTTC. This sequence encodes CATSRGDRGANYGYTF.

V is TRBV6-5 and J is TRBJ1-5; weak D call: TRBD1 (6 bases). Germline V gives CDR1 MNHEY, CDR2 SVGAGI. The CDR3 sequence is 14 residues long. V lost 6 bases and J lost 4, with 13 bases in between. The CDR3 coding sequence is TGTGCCAGCAGGCAGGGAACAGGGAATCAGCCCCAGCATTTT. Translated, it gives CASRQGTGNQPQHF.

This clone was picked up a small number of times. V and J are TRBV7-9 and TRBJ1-1, with 10 bases fitting TRBD1. Germline CDR1 and CDR2: SEHNR and FQNEAQ (reference sequence). Unmatched junction bases numbered 15, after V lost 5 bases and J lost 6 bases. CDR3 length equals 17 residues. CDR3: CASSPITPGTGDAEAFF. CDR3 DNA sequence: TGTGCCAGCAGCCCGATCACTCCCGGGACAGGGGACGCTGAAGCTTTCTTT.

V is TRBV3-1 (or the pseudogene TRBV3-2) and J is TRBJ2-2, with TRBD2 matching over 8 bases. The CDR3 extends over 15 amino acids. Germline V CDR1 and CDR2: LGHDT, YNNKEL (reference sequence). Trimming at V came to 5 bases and at J to 5 bases, leaving 7 bases not matched to a gene. The CDR3 coding sequence is TGTGCCAGCAGCTTCGCGGGGGGTAGAACCGGGGAGCTGTTTTTT. Translation gives CASSFAGGRTGELFF.

The gene calls are TRBV2 and TRBJ1-6, with no clear D. This CDR3 has 15 residues. Germline V CDR1 and CDR2: SNHLY, FYNNEI. V shed 1 base and J shed 4 bases, with 8 bases lying between them. The CDR3 bases are TGTGCCAGCAGTGAAGAGTCGGGTTATAATTCACCCCTCCACTTT. Translated, it gives CASSEESGYNSPLHF.